Each of the 19 T cell receptor beta chains below was sequenced from the same sample in a study of T cells in localized non-small cell lung cancer. Some clones are missing from TCRdb's copy, which holds only in-frame ones; the method was immunoSEQ multiplex PCR. The sample lists approximately 88,000 clones, approximately 91% occurring once. Source: PBMCs, taken before any cancer treatment. Every receptor here comes from a woman between 35 and 70 years old with stage II squamous cell lung carcinoma.

The chain links TRBV5-1 to TRBJ2-7; D is perhaps TRBD2 (7 bases). CDR1 and CDR2 from the germline V gene are SGHRS and YFSETQ. Trimming cost V 3 bases and J 1 base, with 14 bases left between them. This CDR3 is built from 15 residues. The CDR3 here is CASSSRGGASYEQYF. CDR3 DNA: TGCGCCAGCAGCTCCCGCGGGGGCGCGTCCTACGAGCAGTACTTC.

The chain joins TRBV6-5 to TRBJ1-5; weak D call: TRBD1 (6 bases). Per the germline V gene, CDR1 is MNHEY and CDR2 is SVGAGI. With 4 bases removed from V and 3 bases from J, the gap between germline ends came to 10 bases. CDR3 length: 14 residues. The CDR3 sequence is CASSLGGYNQPQHF. The CDR3 bases are TGTGCCAGCAGTTTAGGGGGGTACAATCAGCCCCAGCATTTT.

This chain uses TRBV10-3 with TRBJ1-1, with TRBD1 as a possible D gene (6 bases). V lost 7 bases to trimming and J lost 1 base, with 16 bases between them. CDR3 length: 15 residues. CDR1 is ENHRY, CDR2 SYGVKD, per germline. CDR3 in amino acids: CAIKGGGGPNTEAFF. The CDR3 DNA reads as TGTGCCATCAAAGGGGGTGGGGGCCCGAACACTGAAGCTTTCTTT.

The rearrangement links TRBV10-3 to TRBJ1-2, with D possibly TRBD1 on 5 matching bases. V gave up 7 bases and J gave up 8 bases, with 23 bases separating them. The CDR3 loop spans 15 amino acids. CDR1 is ENHRY, CDR2 SYGVKD, per germline. CDR3 region: CAIIKDLGRGEGYTF. The CDR3 DNA sequence: TGTGCCATCATAAAAGACCTGGGACGCGGGGAGGGCTACACCTTC.

J is TRBJ1-5 and V is TRBV6-5, with D tentatively TRBD1 (6 bases). The length of the CDR3 is 14 residues. CDR1 MNHEY and CDR2 SVGAGI come from the germline V gene. V was cut by 6 bases and J by 2 bases, with 11 bases left in between. CDR3 loop: CASRQGGGNQPQHF. DNA for the CDR3: TGTGCCAGCAGACAGGGTGGGGGCAATCAGCCCCAGCATTTT.

The DNA of the CDR3 is TGTGCCAGCAGTCCTGGGGGTGACGAGCAGTACTTC. Protein sequence: CASSPGGDEQYF. The chain employs TRBV6-5 and TRBJ2-7, with D possibly called TRBD1 or TRBD2 (5 bases each). Germline assignment: CDR1 MNHEY and CDR2 SVGAGI. V dropped 5 bases and J dropped 5 bases, with 10 bases sitting between them. CDR3 length: 12 residues.

V is TRBV11-3 and J is TRBJ2-3; TRBD2 matches 7 bases. From germline, CDR1 is SGHNT and CDR2 YENEEA. V was pared by 2 bases and J by 2 bases, with 4 bases of the junction left unmatched. This CDR3 spans 15 amino acids. CDR3: CASSLKRGDTDTQYF. The CDR3 bases are TGTGCCAGCAGCTTAAAACGGGGGGACACAGATACGCAGTATTTT. Supplemented by reference TRBV11-3 and TRBJ2-3, the full variable domain reads EAGVVQSPRYKIIEKKQPVAFWCNPISGHNTLYWYLQNLGQGPELLIRYENEEAVDDSQLPKDRFSAERLKGVDSTLKIQPAELGDSAVYLCASSLKRGDTDTQYFGPGTRLTVL.

The chain has TRBV6-5 and TRBJ1-4; weak D call: TRBD1 (5 bases). Germline CDR1 is MNHEY and CDR2 is SVGAGI. There are 15 residues in the CDR3. Trimming stripped 4 bases from V and 10 bases from J, with 19 bases between. Here the CDR3 reads CASSSGHFGRGKLFF. In DNA, the CDR3 is TGTGCCAGCAGTTCCGGACATTTCGGCCGGGGAAAACTGTTTTTT.

The V and J genes are TRBV7-8 and TRBJ2-2; weak D call: TRBD2 (7 bases). The germline gives CDR1 SGHVS, CDR2 FQNEAQ. The CDR3 has 18 residues. Between the trimmed V and J ends, which lost 2 bases and 5 bases, there was a span of 21 bases. CDR3 sequence: CASSLLRGQGIGTGELFF. CDR3 coding DNA: TGTGCCAGCAGCTTACTGCGGGGGCAGGGGATCGGTACCGGGGAGCTGTTTTTT.

The CDR3 loop reads CASKKPLEEAFF. Here the CDR3 DNA reads TGCGCCAGCAAAAAGCCCCTGGAGGAAGCTTTCTTT. The gene calls are TRBV10-2 and TRBJ1-1; no clear D gene. V was shortened by 7 bases and J by 8 bases, with 14 bases between the two germline ends. CDR1 is WSHSY, CDR2 SAAADI, per germline. This CDR3 is 12 amino acids long.

The chain is built from TRBV14 and TRBJ1-2; 7 bases align to TRBD1. The germline gives CDR1 SGHDN, CDR2 FVKESK. The V gene end was trimmed by 4 bases and the J gene end by 4 bases; junction bases not matched to a gene: 15. This CDR3 contains 17 residues. The CDR3 nucleotides read TGTGCCAGCAGCCCCTTAAAAGTCCCAGGGGGGTTCTATGGCTACACCTTC. Encoded protein: CASSPLKVPGGFYGYTF.

V gene TRBV7-9 combines with J gene TRBJ1-2, with D perhaps matching TRBD1 (5 bases). The CDR3 is 14 residues long. The germline CDR1 and CDR2 sequences are SEHNR and FQNEAQ (reference sequence). Trimming removed 4 bases from V and 4 bases from J, with 13 bases in between. DNA for the CDR3: TGTGCCAGCAGCTCCAGGGCCTCGGTCTATGGCTACACCTTC. It yields the protein CASSSRASVYGYTF.

CDR3 coding DNA: TGTGCCAGCAGCAGGGGGGGCGACCTTAACAATGAGCAGTTCTTC. This encodes CASSRGGDLNNEQFF. The chain carries TRBV7-9 and TRBJ2-1; D may be TRBD2 (7 bases). CDR1 and CDR2 from the germline V gene are SEHNR and FQNEAQ (reference sequence). The CDR3 has 15 amino acids. V lost 5 bases and J lost 5, with 16 bases in between.

This clone was seen a single time. The chain is built from TRBV25-1 and TRBJ1-1; D possibly corresponds to TRBD1 (5 bases). Trimming shortened V by 1 base and J by 1 base, and 7 bases separated the two germline ends. The CDR3 length is 14 residues. The germline CDR1 and CDR2 sequences are MGHDK and SYGVNS. This chain's CDR3 is CASSEWGGNTEAFF. The CDR3 DNA is TGTGCCAGCAGTGAATGGGGCGGGAACACTGAAGCTTTCTTT.

This sequence joins TRBV15 and TRBJ1-2; D is possibly TRBD1 (5 bases). V lost 1 base and J lost 3, with 12 bases in between. This CDR3 is 15 amino acids long. CDR1 LNHNV and CDR2 YYDKDF come from the germline V gene (reference sequence). This CDR3 reads CATSRAIDRDYGYTF. The CDR3 DNA sequence: TGTGCCACCAGCAGAGCCATTGACAGAGACTATGGCTACACCTTC.

The V gene is TRBV5-8, the J gene TRBJ2-3; a possible D gene is TRBD1 (6 bases). Trimming shortened V by 4 bases and J by 0 bases, and 12 bases separated the two germline ends. Germline V gives CDR1 SGHTS, CDR2 YDEGEE. There are 15 residues in the CDR3. The DNA for the CDR3 is TGTGCCAGCAGCACCTTAGACAGGAGCACAGATACGCAGTATTTT. Residues: CASSTLDRSTDTQYF.

In its sample, this clone was seen once. The rearrangement joins TRBV20-1 to TRBJ1-4; D gene uncertain. V shed 4 bases and J shed 12 bases, with 12 bases lying between them. The CDR3 covers 11 residues. CDR1 and CDR2 from the germline V gene are DFQATT and SNEGSKA (reference sequence). CDR3 residues: CSAIMGRELFF. In nucleotides, the CDR3 is TGCAGTGCTATAATGGGTAGAGAACTGTTTTTT.

V gene TRBV27 combines with J gene TRBJ2-1, with 8 bases identical to TRBD2. This CDR3 is 16 amino acids long. Germline CDR1 is MNHEY and CDR2 is SMNVEV (reference sequence). J was trimmed by 0 bases and V by 2 bases; bases with no gene match: 3. Written as DNA, the CDR3 is TGTGCCAGCAGTTTAAGGCGGGGGGACTCCTACAATGAGCAGTTCTTC. It translates to CASSLRRGDSYNEQFF.

The rearrangement joins TRBV19 to TRBJ2-6, with TRBD1 identical over 11 bases. The CDR3 loop spans 19 amino acids. Losses at the gene ends were 2 bases for V and 0 bases for J; bases not matched to a gene: 6. Germline CDR1 LNHDA, CDR2 SQIVND (reference sequence). CDR3 residues: CASSIKGGTGGSGANVLTF. In DNA, the CDR3 is TGTGCCAGTAGTATAAAGGGAGGGACAGGGGGCTCTGGGGCCAACGTCCTGACTTTC.